This T cell receptor beta chain was obtained from a study of shared clonotypes between healthy human individuals (dated by TCRdb to 2018 to 2021). Notes on the research overall: The cohort included three men and a couple of women between 18 and 49 years of age. Per donor, leukapheresis produced somewhere between about 0.9 and 10 billion PBMCs. For each donor, three plates each were used for CD4 naive and CD4 memory, two plates were used for CD8 naive, and one plate was used for CD8 memory. Libraries were prepared and TCR repertoires were sequenced by different laboratories using diverse techniques, in order to increase sequencing depth and limit assay-specific biases. The study deeply sequenced blood TCR repertoires of about 5 healthy adults to estimate repertoire size and the extent of clonotype sharing between individuals. Results the study describes overall, beyond this receptor: Across a few donors, 4.5% to 6.5% of naive CD4, around 3.3% of naive CD8, approximately 2.5% of memory CD4, and 0.4% of memory CD8 clonotypes were shared. Larger estimated clonotype richness was generally found for naive subsets than for memory subsets. Sampling was restricted to blood, and TCR repertoires in tissues likely differ from the TCR repertoires found in blood. Pairwise subsampling indicated that sequencing depth was expected to affect the degree of clonotype sharing among donors. The small number of donors limited the genetic and exposure-history diversity represented. Compared with non-shared clonotypes, the clonotypes found in all four sorted-subset donors had higher generation probabilities. Incomplete sequencing was indicated by rarefaction of sorted-subset datasets, despite the large sequencing depth.

Concerning this clone: This receptor's antigen is unknown. No much larger clone exists at a distance of one base, and base qualities are not known.

CD8 naive samples were obtained by positive selection for CCR7 among CD45RO-negative cells, yielding a CD45RA+CCR7+ population from which TemRA cells were excluded. Healthy HIV-negative adults with no recently reported acute infections or vaccinations were included as donors. Every donor was a Caucasian adult living in Nashville, Tennessee, USA. Blood was obtained by leukapheresis, after which PBMCs were separated by Ficoll-Histopaque density gradient centrifugation and cryopreserved in liquid nitrogen vapor phase. Analytical flow cytometry was used to check the purity and quantity of each magnetically sorted T cell population. Genomic DNA was isolated from every sorted fraction and measured by UV absorbance on a Nanodrop 2000c. Using the deep immunoSEQ assay, TCR CDR3 regions were amplified from genomic DNA by multiplex PCR. For each cell subset, the extracted genomic DNA was distributed evenly across all wells of several immunoSEQ 96-well plates, and each plate served as one replicate. Each replicate PCR for sorted subsets received approximately 200 ng genomic DNA, equal to about 30,000 T cell genomes. Purified libraries were quantified with a Qubit 3.0 fluorometer, sized on a Bioanalyzer 2100, and re-quantified with the KAPA Library Quantification kit. Each immunoSEQ 96-well plate was sequenced on its own single-read 150-cycle Illumina NextSeq 550 flow cell. The original methods were these. Because the immunoSEQ output held only junctional sequences and lacked quality scores, the filtering could not match the filtering applied to full-length reads. Sequences were annotated with PyIR, a Python wrapper for IgBLAST v1.9, using IMGT germline references to assign V/J genes and CDR3. Reads were removed for weak V/J assignments (E-value above 1e-6), missing CDR3, stop codons, out-of-frame junctions, or ambiguous translated residues. V3J clonotypes were defined as sequences sharing the same inferred V gene, J gene, and CDR3 amino acid sequence. The percentage overlap between two repertoires was calculated by dividing the number of shared unique clonotypes by the size of the smaller repertoire. Richness of each repertoire was evaluated using RTK rarefaction, the Chao1 estimator, and Recon v2.1 estimates of unobserved clonotypes. OLGA was used to compute generation probabilities for all TCRbeta clonotypes that the gDNA method yielded from a handful of donors. Held by TCRdb, this immuneACCESS table contains in-frame sequences only and omits some clones. Under half of the omission traces to an unresolved V gene where checked; the cause of the rest is unknown. V and J calls and clone size are copied from that table; D and trimming were computed from the DNA. The sample records roughly 2,000,000 clones, about 94% of which are singletons. About 1.7% of the sample is held by the ten biggest clonotypes.

The cysteine opens and the phenylalanine closes a CDR3 of 17 amino acids. Only the CDR3 region is kept as DNA, spanning 51 bases read in frame from base 1. Trimming takes 2 bases off V and 4 bases off J; junction bases not matched to a gene: 10. The germline V gene (reference sequence) gives CDR1 as MNHEY and CDR2 as SMNVEV. The chain was built from TRBV27 and TRBJ1-4; the central 7 bases match TRBD1. What was sequenced was naive CD8+ T cells from PBMCs. The sample's cell subset or site, from its label and the paper: CD45RA+CCR7+. This clonotype was sampled from a young man in good health. Some clones in this sample may be carry-over from other donors' samples. The nucleotide sequence is TGTGCCAGCAGTTTACACTCGGAACAGGGGAGTAATGAAAAACTGTTTTTT. The translation is CASSLHSEQGSNEKLFF.